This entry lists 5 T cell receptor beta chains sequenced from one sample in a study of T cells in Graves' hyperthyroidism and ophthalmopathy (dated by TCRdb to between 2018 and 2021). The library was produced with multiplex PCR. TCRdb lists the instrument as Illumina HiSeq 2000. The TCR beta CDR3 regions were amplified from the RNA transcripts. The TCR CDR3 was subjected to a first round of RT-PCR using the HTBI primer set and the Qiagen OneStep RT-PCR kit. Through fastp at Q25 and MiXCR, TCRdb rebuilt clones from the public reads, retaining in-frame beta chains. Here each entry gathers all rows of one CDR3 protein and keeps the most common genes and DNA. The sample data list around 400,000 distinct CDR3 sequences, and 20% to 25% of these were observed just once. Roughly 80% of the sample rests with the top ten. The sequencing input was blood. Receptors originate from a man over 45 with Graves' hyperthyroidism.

The CDR3 sequence: CASSQGVDIQETQYF. The CDR3, as DNA: TGCGCCAGCAGCCAGGGGGTAGACATCCAAGAGACCCAGTACTTC. The gene calls are TRBV4-1 and TRBJ2-5; D tentatively fits TRBD1 or TRBD2 (5 bases each). V was pared by 3 bases and J by 1 base, with 12 bases between. The CDR3 spans 15 residues. Germline V gene data show CDR1 as MGHRA and CDR2 as YSYEKL.

The CDR3 is CSVGRRGQSYNEQFF. CDR3 in DNA: TGCAGCGTTGGACGACGGGGACAGAGCTACAATGAGCAGTTCTTC. This chain links TRBV29-1 with TRBJ2-1; 7 bases align to TRBD1. The CDR3 runs to 15 residues. Germline V gives CDR1 SQVTM, CDR2 ANQGSEA. Unmatched junction bases numbered 9, after V lost 4 bases and J lost 3 bases.

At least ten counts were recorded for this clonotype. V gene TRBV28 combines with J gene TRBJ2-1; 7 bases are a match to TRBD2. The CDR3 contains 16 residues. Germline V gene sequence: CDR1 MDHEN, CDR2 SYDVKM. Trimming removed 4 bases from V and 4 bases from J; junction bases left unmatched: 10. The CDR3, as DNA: TGTGCCAGCAGTTCTCTTGGCGGGAGAGGGTACAATGAGCAGTTCTTC. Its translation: CASSSLGGRGYNEQFF.

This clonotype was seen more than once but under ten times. This CDR3 reads CASSLDSDYGYTF. CDR3 in DNA: TGTGCCAGCAGTCTGGACAGCGACTATGGCTACACCTTC. V and J are TRBV12-3 or TRBV12-4 and TRBJ1-2; a possible D gene is TRBD1 (6 bases). This CDR3 comprises 13 residues. Trimming shortened V by 5 bases and J by 3 bases, and 10 bases separated the two germline ends.

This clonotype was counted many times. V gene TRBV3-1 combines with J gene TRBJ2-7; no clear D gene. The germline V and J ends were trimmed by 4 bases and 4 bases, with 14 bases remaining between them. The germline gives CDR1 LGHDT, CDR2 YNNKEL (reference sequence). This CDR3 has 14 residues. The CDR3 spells CASSRREGFYEQYF. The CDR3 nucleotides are TGTGCCAGCAGCCGTCGTGAAGGCTTTTACGAGCAGTACTTC.